The TCR beta chain described here comes from a study of molecular identifiers for immune sequencing clone quantification. Study background: Four of five RNA aliquots from approximately 20,000 or 100,000 naive CD8 T cells were sequenced. General study results and limits: Clones above 20 RNA copies contained over 97% of effector molecules but under 1% of naive ones.

Comment on this clonotype: Its antigen is as yet unknown.

TCRdb redid the calling of the PCR reads with MiXCR, one entry per CDR3 protein. The data hold about 89,000 distinct CDR3 sequences, with 19% observed a single time. Naive CD8 library inputs spanned roughly 20,000 to 1,100,000 sorted cells and 10%, 30% or 50% RNA. Sequenced input: naive CD8+ T cells from blood, with Jurkat cell RNA spiked in. Subset given: FACS-sorted CD8+CD4-CCR7+CD45RA+ naive T cells. This TCR was recovered from a human donor in good health. Some libraries in this study had Jurkat cell RNA spiked in.

The DNA for the CDR3 is TGTGCCACCAGTGATTTGCGTTCAGTTAGCGGGAGTCATACCTCCTACAATGAGCAGTTCTTC. Translated: CATSDLRSVSGSHTSYNEQFF. The chain has TRBV24-1 and TRBJ2-1, with 9 bases lining up with TRBD2. The ends lost 0 bases at V and 0 bases at J; junction bases unmatched: 14. CDR1 KGHDR and CDR2 SFDVKD come from the germline V gene. This CDR3 is 21 amino acids long.